The clone carrying this TCR beta chain was observed at least ten times. Its target is unknown. The data were obtained in a study of neurological immune-mediated disorders. Study results and caveats: Levels of TCR clonal expansion peaked in HTLV-1-associated myelopathy and reached their lowest in multiple sclerosis, under those of healthy controls. The expanded clones of different subjects shared no CDR3 amino acid sequences (suggesting private repertoires in all groups).

CDR3 length equals 13 residues. The germline gives CDR1 MNHEY, CDR2 SVGAGI. Trimming pared 6 bases from V and 4 bases from J, leaving 10 bases between. Healthy controls comprised blood bank volunteers in Maryland, USA. As for the cDNA, it was generated by 5'RACE with 10-nucleotide random UMIs. TCRdb re-called the 5' RACE reads through MiXCR, storing one row per CDR3 protein. The sample yields 40,000 or so distinct CDR3 sequences, less than 8.5% seen once. Sequences were obtained from PBMCs. This chain connects TRBV6-5 to TRBJ2-1, with D perhaps TRBD1 (6 bases). The clonotype was recovered from a woman in her forties in good health. The CDR3 region is CASRSDRYNEQFF. DNA of the CDR3: TGTGCCAGCAGGTCCGACAGGTACAATGAGCAGTTCTTC.